These 17 T cell receptor beta chains came from one sample sequenced in a study of memory CD4+ T cells and cytomegalovirus serostatus. The sort gate was single viable CD3+CD4+CD8-CD45RO+ cells for memory CD4+ T cells. Clones were read by immunoSEQ multiplex PCR, and TCRdb kept only the in-frame ones, dropping some. The sample lists about 56,000 clones, 70% to 75% occurring once. Sample: memory CD4+ T cells from blood. Source of these receptors: an adult in good health and CMV-seropositive.

The rearrangement uses TRBV7-9 and TRBJ1-4; D remains ambiguous. V lost 3 bases, J lost 9 bases, and 11 bases lay in between. Germline-derived CDR1 and CDR2 are SEHNR and FQNEAQ (reference sequence). There are 13 residues in the CDR3. DNA of the CDR3: TGTGCCAGCAGCTTCATAGGAGTACAAAAACTGTTTTTT. This gives the protein CASSFIGVQKLFF.

The chain uses TRBV19 and TRBJ1-1, with 9 positions matching TRBD1. Germline trimming cut 8 bases from V and 1 base from J; bases unmatched to any gene: 11. CDR1 and CDR2 (germline): LNHDA, SQIVND (reference sequence). The CDR3 is made up of 16 amino acids. The CDR3 here is CASGPGQGSPNTEAFF. The CDR3 nucleotides read TGTGCCAGTGGCCCGGGACAGGGATCCCCGAACACTGAAGCTTTCTTT.

This clone has only one observation. This chain links TRBV7-9 with TRBJ2-5, with TRBD2 identical over 10 bases. From germline, CDR1 is SEHNR and CDR2 FQNEAQ (reference sequence). The CDR3 spans 16 residues. The V segment lost 2 bases and the J segment 4 bases; nucleotides outside the gene matches: 7. CDR3 coding DNA: TGTGCCAGCAGCTTATATCTAGCGGGAGTTCGAGAGACCCAGTACTTC. Protein: CASSLYLAGVRETQYF.

In its sample, this clone was seen a few times. The chain is built from TRBV7-8 and TRBJ1-2, with D tentatively TRBD1 (5 bases). Trimming took 2 bases from V and 6 from J, leaving 16 bases between them. Per germline, CDR1 SGHVS and CDR2 FQNEAQ. The CDR3 loop spans 15 amino acids. The CDR3 DNA sequence: TGTGCCAGCAGCTTACCGATAAGGGGTTTCGATGGCTACACCTTC. This codes for CASSLPIRGFDGYTF.

The chain is built from TRBV6-6 and TRBJ2-7; TRBD2 matches 11 bases. With 5 bases clipped from V and 9 bases from J, the junction kept 9 bases outside the gene matches. Germline V lookup: CDR1 MNHNY, CDR2 SVGAGI (reference sequence). The CDR3 has 14 amino acids. The CDR3: CASSPQLAGGVQYF. The CDR3, as DNA: TGTGCCAGCAGTCCTCAGCTAGCGGGAGGAGTGCAGTACTTC.

The chain couples TRBV6-5 to TRBJ2-6; D is uncertain. Germline CDR1 MNHEY, CDR2 SVGAGI. V lost 5 bases and J 0 bases, leaving 8 bases between the germline ends. The CDR3 runs 15 residues. The CDR3 region has the DNA TGTGCCAGCAGTCGCTCCCACTCTGGGGCCAACGTCCTGACTTTC. It yields the protein CASSRSHSGANVLTF.

The chain joins TRBV18 to TRBJ2-7; tentative D call: TRBD2 (5 bases). Germline V CDR1 and CDR2: KGHSH, LQKENI. The CDR3 has 12 amino acids. V was shortened by 2 bases and J by 8 bases, with 10 bases between the two germline ends. CDR3 sequence reads: CASSPSDGKQYV. CDR3 sequence (DNA): TGTGCCAGCTCACCATCTGACGGGAAGCAGTACGTC.

The chain combines TRBV5-1 with TRBJ1-2; 7 bases fit TRBD1. The germline V gene encodes CDR1 SGHRS and CDR2 YFSETQ. The CDR3 totals 12 residues. With 4 bases clipped from V and 8 bases from J, the junction kept 5 bases outside the gene matches. This CDR3 is CASSLQGTGYTF. The CDR3 DNA reads TGCGCCAGCAGCCTACAGGGGACCGGCTACACCTTC.

The J gene is TRBJ1-2, the V gene TRBV27, with D unresolved. CDR3 size: 16 residues. Germline assignment: CDR1 MNHEY and CDR2 SMNVEV (reference sequence). V shed 4 bases and J shed 6 bases, with 21 bases lying between them. The CDR3 nucleotides are TGTGCCAGCAGTTCCCCGAGTTCGAGATTGAAGGATGGCTACACCTTC. Translating gives CASSSPSSRLKDGYTF.

The chain combines TRBV6-1 with TRBJ1-1; D is uncertain. The CDR3 has 15 amino acids. Trimming took 2 bases from V and 0 from J, leaving 10 bases between them. Germline CDR1 reads MNHNS; CDR2 reads SASEGT. CDR3 in amino acids: CASSELIGMNTEAFF. Written as DNA, the CDR3 is TGTGCCAGCAGTGAACTGATAGGGATGAACACTGAAGCTTTCTTT.

The chain has TRBV5-6 and TRBJ1-3; D unresolved. The CDR3 runs to 16 residues. Trimming took off 0 bases at V and 2 bases at J, with 12 bases between the two ends. CDR1 and CDR2 from the germline V gene are SGHDT and YYEEEE. The CDR3 loop reads CASSLARLTAGNTIYF. Here the CDR3 DNA reads TGTGCCAGCAGCTTGGCCAGACTGACGGCTGGAAACACCATATATTTT.

CDR3 bases: TGTGCCAGCAGCTTGTCTCTAGGGTCCTACAATGAGCAGTTCTTC. Encoded protein: CASSLSLGSYNEQFF. The V gene is TRBV5-4, the J gene TRBJ2-1, with D unresolved. V was shortened by 1 base and J by 1 base, with 9 bases between the two germline ends. The CDR3 has 15 amino acids. Germline CDR1 and CDR2: SGHNT and YYREEE (reference sequence).

In its sample, this clone was seen a few times. This chain joins TRBV7-2 and TRBJ1-1, with D uncertain. The CDR3 consists of 14 residues. Between the trimmed V and J ends, which lost 5 bases and 7 bases, there was a span of 17 bases. Germline V gives CDR1 SGHTA, CDR2 FQGNSA. The CDR3 spells CASSTSNPGYEAFF. The CDR3 nucleotides read TGTGCCAGCAGCACATCTAACCCAGGCTATGAAGCTTTCTTT.

This clone was seen only a few times. The chain has TRBV7-9 and TRBJ1-1; possibly TRBD1 for D (6 bases). Germline lookup yields CDR1 SEHNR and CDR2 FQNEAQ (reference sequence). Deletions cut 5 bases from V and 1 base from J, with 11 bases between. CDR3 length: 14 residues. DNA of the CDR3: TGTGCCAGCAGCAGAACACAGGGGAACACTGAAGCTTTCTTT. It is translated as CASSRTQGNTEAFF.

This clone occurred once. The V and J genes are TRBV25-1 and TRBJ2-5; no firm D call. Germline V gene sequence: CDR1 MGHDK, CDR2 SYGVNS. V was trimmed by 1 base and J by 2 bases, leaving 5 bases between them. CDR3 length equals 13 residues. CDR3 nucleotide sequence: TGTGCCAGCAGTGAATCCCCGCAAGAGACCCAGTACTTC. Protein sequence: CASSESPQETQYF.

CDR3 loop: CASSLLADTEAFF. The CDR3 DNA sequence: TGCGCCAGCAGCTTGCTTGCGGACACTGAAGCTTTCTTT. This chain links TRBV5-1 with TRBJ1-1; no clear D. The CDR3 has 13 residues. Germline CDR1 SGHRS, CDR2 YFSETQ. The V and J ends lost 1 base and 3 bases respectively, with 7 bases between them.

The chain recombines TRBV25-1 with TRBJ2-5; D is ambiguous. This CDR3 contains 14 residues. V was clipped by 3 bases and J by 2 bases, with 10 bases between them. In germline, CDR1 is MGHDK, CDR2 SYGVNS. CDR3 sequence (DNA): TGTGCCAGCAGTGATCGTGTCATACAAGAGACCCAGTACTTC. This translates into CASSDRVIQETQYF.